This T cell receptor (beta chain) was identified during a study of a mutant IDH1 vaccine in newly diagnosed glioma. At the level of the study: Vaccination followed radiotherapy alone by 4-6 weeks, or accompanied temozolomide cycles. Treated patients, averaging roughly 40 years, were around 62% male and approximately 38% female.

TCRdb's copy holds only in-frame clones and misses some; the assay was immunoSEQ multiplex PCR. The table lists some 64,000 clones, 84% of them singletons. In the case of this clone: Its antigen is not identified.

The CDR3 contains 13 residues. Trimming removed 2 bases at V and 3 bases at J, with 8 bases between. Germline V gene sequence: CDR1 SGDLS, CDR2 YYNGEE. Study-wide points: The study observed vaccine-induced immune responses in roughly 93% of patients.

Time point defined: week 11, during vaccination. A single vaccine dose contained 300 ug of mutant IDH1 20-mer peptide, and topical imiquimod was used with it. Each tumor in the donors was a new WHO grade 3 or 4 astrocytoma, IDH1-mutant and ATRX-lost. The TCR originated in a woman in her forties or fifties with glioma. This material consisted of PBMCs, taken from a glioma patient whose treatment included an IDH1 peptide vaccine. The chain couples TRBV9 to TRBJ1-1; no clear D. The CDR3 nucleotides read TGTGCCAGCAGCGTGGGTGGTTACACTGAAGCTTTCTTT. It translates to CASSVGGYTEAFF.